Following are 24 T cell receptor beta chains from one sample sequenced in a study of blood T cells in healthy people across ages. Using a J-beta primer mix together with a sample-barcoded 5' primer, a second PCR was run for about 6 to 12 cycles. TCRdb re-derived calls from the 5' RACE reads in MiXCR, one entry per CDR3 protein. The sample has some 1.4 million distinct CDR3 sequences; roughly 45% are singletons. Sequencing was performed on blood. Source of these receptors: a young woman in good health.

In this sample, this clonotype turned up a few times. The V and J genes are TRBV6-2 or TRBV6-3 and TRBJ2-7; 14 bases are shared with TRBD2. Trimming took 6 bases from V and 0 from J; bases not matched to a gene: 7. Germline CDR1 reads MNHEY; CDR2 reads SVGEGT. There are 17 residues in the CDR3. The CDR3 DNA reads TGTGCCAGCAGCCAGGGACTAGCGGGAGTTATCTCCTACGAGCAGTACTTC. Translating it yields CASSQGLAGVISYEQYF.

Comment on this clonotype: This could be a read error, since a much larger clone is one nucleotide away. The V gene is TRBV12-3 or TRBV12-4, the J gene TRBJ2-5; TRBD2 is a possible D gene (5 bases). The length of the CDR3 is 13 residues. V lost 7 bases and J lost 7, with 16 bases in between. CDR3 sequence reads: CASTALAGGTQYF. The CDR3, as DNA: TGTGCCAGCACGGCGCTAGCAGGAGGGACCCAGTACTTC.

This clonotype was recorded a few times. The chain employs TRBV6-1 and TRBJ2-7; D may correspond to TRBD1 or TRBD2 (5 bases each). Germline CDR1 is MNHNS and CDR2 is SASEGT. The V end lost 2 bases, the J end lost 1 base, and 15 bases lay between the germline ends. The CDR3 runs 16 residues. The CDR3 reads CASSEQGSRGSYEQYF. Here the CDR3 DNA reads TGTGCCAGCAGTGAACAGGGAAGTCGAGGGTCCTACGAGCAGTACTTC.

The V and J genes are TRBV6-5 and TRBJ2-3; TRBD2 is a possible D gene (5 bases). Trimming took off 6 bases at V and 1 base at J, with 20 bases between the two ends. The CDR3 consists of 17 residues. Per germline, CDR1 MNHEY and CDR2 SVGAGI. CDR3 DNA sequence: TGTGCCAGCAGCTACGACCCAAGGACTGGCGGCACAGATACGCAGTATTTT. This translates into CASSYDPRTGGTDTQYF.

This clonotype was picked up a small number of times. The chain joins TRBV6-5 to TRBJ1-1; D remains ambiguous. The CDR3 sequence is 15 residues long. Germline CDR1 and CDR2: MNHEY and SVGAGI. V dropped 5 bases and J dropped 1 base, with 14 bases sitting between them. CDR3 DNA sequence: TGTGCCAGCAGTACCCCAGGAGCAGGGAACACTGAAGCTTTCTTT. Its translation is CASSTPGAGNTEAFF.

This clonotype was detected a few times. The rearrangement joins TRBV20-1 to TRBJ1-1, with D uncertain. Trimming stripped 3 bases from V and 0 bases from J, with 23 bases between. The CDR3 contains 18 residues. CDR1 and CDR2 from the germline V gene are DFQATT and SNEGSKA (reference sequence). The CDR3 region has the DNA TGCAGTGCTAGGACACCGGGTCCTTTTGAAGGTTTGAACACTGAAGCTTTCTTT. Translating it yields CSARTPGPFEGLNTEAFF.

This clonotype was picked up a small number of times. The V and J genes are TRBV9 and TRBJ1-2; D unresolved. The CDR3 is 15 amino acids. The germline V gene encodes CDR1 SGDLS and CDR2 YYNGEE. Trimming left V 3 bases short and J 9 bases short, with 21 bases between. CDR3 DNA: TGTGCCAGCAGCGAGAACTCCGGGCTCCCGTCTCGCTACACCTTC. It codes for CASSENSGLPSRYTF.

The chain joins TRBV6-1 to TRBJ2-1; 7 nucleotides line up with TRBD2. The junction had 6 bases not matched to a gene; V was cut back by 7 bases and J by 3 bases. This CDR3 is built from 14 residues. The germline CDR1 and CDR2 sequences are MNHNS and SASEGT. The CDR3 spells CASMSGDLYNEQFF. The DNA for the CDR3 is TGTGCCAGCATGAGCGGGGACCTCTACAATGAGCAGTTCTTC.

The chain links TRBV18 to TRBJ1-5; 9 nucleotides agree with TRBD1. This CDR3 has 15 residues. After removal of 3 bases from V and 6 bases from J, the junction contained 6 bases not matched to a gene. The germline CDR1 and CDR2 sequences are KGHSH and LQKENI. CDR3 sequence: CASSPTGGGGQPQHF. CDR3 DNA: TGTGCCAGCTCACCCACAGGGGGCGGGGGTCAGCCCCAGCATTTT.

This clonotype turned up a few times. The genes are TRBV7-6 and TRBJ2-1; 8 nucleotides match TRBD2. Germline CDR1 is SGHVS and CDR2 is FNYEAQ. The CDR3 totals 15 residues. V lost 8 bases and J lost 4; bases outside the gene matches: 10. The CDR3 spells CASRRGTSGYNEQFF. CDR3 DNA sequence: TGTGCCAGCCGCCGAGGGACTAGTGGTTACAATGAGCAGTTCTTC.

This clonotype was observed a few times. The gene calls are TRBV6-1 and TRBJ2-7; D might be TRBD1 (5 bases). This CDR3 contains 15 residues. Germline loops: CDR1 MNHNS, CDR2 SASEGT. Trimming removed 6 bases from V and 0 bases from J, with 15 bases in between. The CDR3 region is CASRQDSSISYEQYF. CDR3 DNA: TGTGCCAGCAGGCAAGACAGCTCAATCTCCTACGAGCAGTACTTC.

The CDR3 nucleotides are TGCAGCGCCCAGACAGGGGGTACGTCTGGGGCCAACGTCCTGACTTTC. This translates into CSAQTGGTSGANVLTF. The V and J genes are TRBV29-1 and TRBJ2-6, with 9 bases identical to TRBD1. The CDR3 runs 16 residues. The germline gives CDR1 SQVTM, CDR2 ANQGSEA. With V trimmed by 7 bases and J by 1 base, 8 bases remained unmatched.

This clonotype was seen a few times. This chain uses TRBV7-8 with TRBJ2-1, with 12 bases matching TRBD2. There are 15 residues in the CDR3. Losses at the gene ends were 5 bases for V and 4 bases for J; bases not matched to a gene: 3. Germline lookup yields CDR1 SGHVS and CDR2 FQNEAQ. The chain's CDR3 is CASSTTSGGYNEQFF. DNA of the CDR3: TGTGCCAGCAGCACGACTAGCGGGGGATACAATGAGCAGTTCTTC.

This clonotype was seen only a few times. The chain combines TRBV4-2 with TRBJ2-5; 7 positions agree with TRBD1. Germline values: CDR1 LGHNA, CDR2 YNFKEQ. CDR3 length: 15 residues. V gave up 2 bases and J gave up 5 bases; unmatched junction bases: 8. The CDR3 is CASSQRDSPAETQYF. As DNA, the CDR3 is TGTGCCAGCAGCCAAAGGGACAGCCCTGCGGAGACCCAGTACTTC.

The sample holds a few counts of this clonotype. The chain has TRBV5-1 and TRBJ2-1, with 8 bases identical to TRBD2. Germline V gene sequence: CDR1 SGHRS, CDR2 YFSETQ. The V gene end was trimmed by 0 bases and the J gene end by 3 bases; junction bases not matched to a gene: 8. The CDR3 is 17 residues long. CDR3 protein: CASSLAPSGGLYNEQFF. In nucleotides, the CDR3 is TGCGCCAGCAGCTTGGCCCCCAGCGGGGGCCTCTACAATGAGCAGTTCTTC.

This clonotype was seen many times. The rearrangement joins TRBV7-8 to TRBJ1-1; TRBD1 might be the D (6 bases). From germline, CDR1 is SGHVS and CDR2 FQNEAQ. V was pared by 5 bases and J by 1 base, with 8 bases between. CDR3 length: 13 residues. The CDR3 DNA sequence: TGTGCCAGCAGCGTGACAGGGAACACTGAAGCTTTCTTT. It is translated as CASSVTGNTEAFF.

Comments on this clonotype: The junction and the germline gene differ at one end; a read error may be behind it. This chain connects TRBV7-7 to TRBJ2-1; D could derive from TRBD1 or TRBD2 (8 bases each). The CDR3 consists of 17 residues. Germline V gene data show CDR1 as SSHAT and CDR2 as FNYEAQ (reference sequence). CDR3 coding DNA: TGTGCTAGCAGCCGGGGGGGAGACAGGGGTTCCTACAATGAGCAGTTCTTC. The encoded protein is CASSRGGDRGSYNEQFF.

The V and J genes are TRBV12-3 or TRBV12-4 and TRBJ2-7; D is uncertain. The J call may be wrong; the DNA end is better matched by TRBJ2-4. The CDR3 runs 15 residues. In DNA form, the CDR3 reads TGTGCCAGCAGTACGACGCAACAAGCCAAAAACATTCAGTACTTC. Amino acids: CASSTTQQAKNIQYF.

V and J are TRBV4-2 and TRBJ2-7; 7 bases align to TRBD2. CDR3 length: 14 amino acids. The junction had 5 bases not matched to a gene; V was cut back by 6 bases and J by 0 bases. Per germline, CDR1 LGHNA and CDR2 YNFKEQ. Written as DNA, the CDR3 is TGTGCCAGCAGACCAAGCGGGAACTCCTACGAGCAGTACTTC. Its translation is CASRPSGNSYEQYF.

The V gene is TRBV15, the J gene TRBJ1-2; TRBD1 agrees at 8 bases. Per the germline V gene, CDR1 is LNHNV and CDR2 is YYDKDF (reference sequence). The length of the CDR3 is 14 residues. Germline trimming cut 6 bases from V and 6 bases from J; bases unmatched to any gene: 9. The CDR3, as DNA: TGTGCCACCAGTCAAGGTATGACAGGGGATGGCTACACCTTC. This gives the protein CATSQGMTGDGYTF.

The rearrangement uses TRBV4-2 and TRBJ2-3; 13 bases map to TRBD2. The J segment lost 4 bases and the V segment lost 3 bases, leaving 7 bases of the junction unmatched. This CDR3 is 17 amino acids long. Germline V lookup: CDR1 LGHNA, CDR2 YNFKEQ. DNA of the CDR3: TGTGCCAGCAGCCAGGGACTAGCGGGGACCCTCGCAGATACGCAGTATTTT. Translating gives CASSQGLAGTLADTQYF.

The chain recombines TRBV2 with TRBJ2-3; D possibly corresponds to TRBD1 (5 bases). The germline CDR1 and CDR2 sequences are SNHLY and FYNNEI. Deletions cut 6 bases from V and 4 bases from J, with 17 bases between. This CDR3 has 15 residues. The CDR3 DNA follows: TGTGCCAGCAGCGACCGGCTAGTAGGGGCAGATACGCAGTATTTT. It yields the protein CASSDRLVGADTQYF.

In its sample, this clonotype was seen a few times. The V and J genes are TRBV10-2 and TRBJ2-3, with 9 nucleotides matching TRBD1. Losses at the gene ends were 6 bases for V and 12 bases for J; bases not matched to a gene: 4. The germline V gene has CDR1 WSHSY and CDR2 SAAADI. This CDR3 is built from 11 residues. The CDR3 DNA is TGCGCCAGCAGGGACAGGGGAGTTCAGTATTTT. It yields the protein CASRDRGVQYF.

This chain links TRBV5-4 with TRBJ2-5; the match to TRBD2 covers 10 bases. Germline CDR1 is SGHNT and CDR2 is YYREEE (reference sequence). J was trimmed by 11 bases and V by 7 bases; bases with no gene match: 14. The CDR3 contains 14 residues. CDR3 region: CASWSGGANNEQYF. CDR3 DNA: TGTGCCAGCTGGAGCGGGGGGGCCAACAATGAGCAGTACTTC. Filled out from reference TRBV5-4 and TRBJ2-5, the complete variable domain reads ETGVTQSPTHLIKTRGQQVTLRCSSQSGHNTVSWYQQALGQGPQFIFQYYREEENGRGNFPPRFSGLQFPNYSSELNVNALELDDSALYLCASWSGGANNEQYFGPGTRLLVL.